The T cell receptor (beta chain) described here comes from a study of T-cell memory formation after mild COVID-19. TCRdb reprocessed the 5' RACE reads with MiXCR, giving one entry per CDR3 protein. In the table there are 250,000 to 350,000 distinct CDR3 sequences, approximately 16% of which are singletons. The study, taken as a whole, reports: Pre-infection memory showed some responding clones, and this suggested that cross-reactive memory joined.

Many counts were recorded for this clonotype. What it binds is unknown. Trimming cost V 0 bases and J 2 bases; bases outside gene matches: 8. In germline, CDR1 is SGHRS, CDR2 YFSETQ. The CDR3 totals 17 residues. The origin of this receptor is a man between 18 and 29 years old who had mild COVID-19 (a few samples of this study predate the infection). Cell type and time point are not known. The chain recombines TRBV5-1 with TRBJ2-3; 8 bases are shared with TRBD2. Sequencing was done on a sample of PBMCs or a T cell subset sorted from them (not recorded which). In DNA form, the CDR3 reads TGCGCCAGCAGCTTGGTCCCGAGCGGGGGCCTCACAGATACGCAGTATTTT. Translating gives CASSLVPSGGLTDTQYF.